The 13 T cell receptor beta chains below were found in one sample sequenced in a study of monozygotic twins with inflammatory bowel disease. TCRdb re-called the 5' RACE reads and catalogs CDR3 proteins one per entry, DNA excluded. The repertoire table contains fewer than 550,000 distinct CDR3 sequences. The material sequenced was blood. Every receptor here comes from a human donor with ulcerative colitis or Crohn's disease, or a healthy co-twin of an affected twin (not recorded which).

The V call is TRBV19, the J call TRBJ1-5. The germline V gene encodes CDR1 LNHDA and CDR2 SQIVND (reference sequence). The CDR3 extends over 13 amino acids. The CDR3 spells CASTQYSNQPQHF. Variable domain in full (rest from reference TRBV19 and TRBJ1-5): DGGITQSPKYLFRKEGQNVTLSCEQNLNHDAMYWYRQDPGQGLRLIYYSQIVNDFQKGDIAEGYSVSREKKESFPLTVTSAQKNPTAFYLCASTQYSNQPQHFGDGTRLSIL.

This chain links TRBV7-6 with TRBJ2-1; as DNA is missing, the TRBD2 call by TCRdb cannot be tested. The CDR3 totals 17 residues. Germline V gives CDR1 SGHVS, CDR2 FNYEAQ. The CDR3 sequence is CASSFGLAGGRFDEQFF.

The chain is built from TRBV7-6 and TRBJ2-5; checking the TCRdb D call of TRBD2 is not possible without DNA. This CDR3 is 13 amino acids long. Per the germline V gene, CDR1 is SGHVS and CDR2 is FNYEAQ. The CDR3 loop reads CASSPTSGGPQYF.

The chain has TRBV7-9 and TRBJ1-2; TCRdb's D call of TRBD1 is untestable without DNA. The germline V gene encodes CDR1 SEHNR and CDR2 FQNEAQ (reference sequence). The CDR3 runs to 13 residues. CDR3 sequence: CASTPQGRYGYTF.

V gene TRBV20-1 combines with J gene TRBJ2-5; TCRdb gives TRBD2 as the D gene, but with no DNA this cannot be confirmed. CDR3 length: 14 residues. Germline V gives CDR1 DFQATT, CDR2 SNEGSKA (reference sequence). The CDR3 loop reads CSARLTSGEETQYF.

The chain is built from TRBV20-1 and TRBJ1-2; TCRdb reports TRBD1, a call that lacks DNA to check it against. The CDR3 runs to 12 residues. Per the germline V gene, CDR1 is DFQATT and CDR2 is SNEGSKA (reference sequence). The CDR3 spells CSARETADGYTF.

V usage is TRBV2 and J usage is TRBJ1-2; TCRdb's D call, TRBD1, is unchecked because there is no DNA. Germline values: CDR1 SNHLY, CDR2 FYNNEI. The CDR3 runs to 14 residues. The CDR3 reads CASSETAASYGYTF.

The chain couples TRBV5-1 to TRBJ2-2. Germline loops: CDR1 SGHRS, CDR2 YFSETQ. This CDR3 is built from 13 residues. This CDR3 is CASSFINTGELFF.

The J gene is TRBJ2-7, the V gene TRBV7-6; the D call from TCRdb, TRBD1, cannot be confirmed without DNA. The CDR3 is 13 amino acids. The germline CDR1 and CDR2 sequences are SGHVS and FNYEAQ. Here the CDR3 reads CASSLGQNYEQYF.

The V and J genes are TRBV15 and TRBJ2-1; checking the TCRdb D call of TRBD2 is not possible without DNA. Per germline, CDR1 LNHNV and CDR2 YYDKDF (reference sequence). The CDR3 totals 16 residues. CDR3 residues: CATSREGGRAKNEQFF.

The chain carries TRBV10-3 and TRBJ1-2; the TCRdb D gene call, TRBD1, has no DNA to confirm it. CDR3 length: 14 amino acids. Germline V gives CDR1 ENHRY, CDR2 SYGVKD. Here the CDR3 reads CAISDLGQIYGYTF.

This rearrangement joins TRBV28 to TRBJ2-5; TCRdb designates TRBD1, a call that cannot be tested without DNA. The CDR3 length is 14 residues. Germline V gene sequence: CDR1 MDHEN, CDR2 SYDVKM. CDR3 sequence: CASSQPGALETQYF.

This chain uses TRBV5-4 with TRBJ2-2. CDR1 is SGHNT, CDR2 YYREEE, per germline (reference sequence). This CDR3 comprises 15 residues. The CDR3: CASSLTVSGTGELFF.